A selection of T cell receptor beta chains follows, all from one sample in a study of T cells after yellow fever vaccination. TCRdb fed the 5' RACE reads into MiXCR, producing one record per CDR3 protein. The sample records about 630,000 distinct CDR3 sequences, approximately 13% being singletons. The specimen was PBMCs, collected on the day of the yellow fever booster vaccination. All receptors derive from a man between 25 and 39 years old who received the YFV17D yellow fever vaccine. Both conserved end residues are part of each CDR3. D genes are given only for firm matches. Clone size is not always given. Where it is, it says once, few, many or a class for expanded clones.

clone size,V gene,D gene,J gene,CDR3 DNA,CDR3 protein
.,TRBV20-1,.,TRBJ2-1,TGCTGTGCGCCGCTCTTTTCCGGGACGGCCTACAATGAGCAGTTCTTC,CCAPLFSGTAYNEQFF
few,TRBV18,.,TRBJ2-3,TGTGCCAGCTCAGCCCGAGGGTATATGACAGATACGCAGTATTTT,CASSARGYMTDTQYF
.,TRBV30,TRBD1,TRBJ2-5,TGTGCCTGGAGTGAGGGGACAGGGATAGGTGAGACCCAGTACTTC,CAWSEGTGIGETQYF
.,TRBV10-2,.,TRBJ1-1,TGCGCCAGCAGTGAGGGGGCGGCGATTGAAGCTTTCTTT,CASSEGAAIEAFF
many,TRBV5-1,.,TRBJ2-1,TGCGCCAGCAAGTTGGGCTCCTACAATGAGCAGTTCTTC,CASKLGSYNEQFF
few,TRBV11-2,.,TRBJ2-7,TGTGCCAGCATCCCTAGTGCGGGACTCTCCTACGAGCAGTACTTC,CASIPSAGLSYEQYF
many,TRBV9,TRBD1,TRBJ1-1,TGTGCCAGCAGCGTGGGGAATACAGGGGAACCCGAAGCTTTCTTT,CASSVGNTGEPEAFF
many,TRBV19,.,TRBJ2-1,TGTGCCAGTAGTTTCCAGGGGCACTACAATGAGCAGTTCTTC,CASSFQGHYNEQFF
many,TRBV10-3,.,TRBJ1-6,TGTGCCGTCAGAGAGGGCAGAGCAAATTCACCCCTCCACTTT,CAVREGRANSPLHF
many,TRBV7-8,TRBD2,TRBJ2-1,TGTGCCAGCAGCCTCATTTCAAGGGAGGGTACTGAGCAGTTCTTC,CASSLISREGTEQFF
.,TRBV5-1,TRBD2,TRBJ2-7,TGCGCCAGCAGCTTGGCCGGGACTAAGGACGAGCAGTACTTC,CASSLAGTKDEQYF
.,TRBV25-1,TRBD2,TRBJ2-7,TGTGCCAGCAGTGACCTGACTAGCGGGAGTCACGAGCAGTACTTC,CASSDLTSGSHEQYF
.,TRBV6-2/TRBV6-3,TRBD2,TRBJ2-6,TGTGCCTCAGCGGGGGGCTTCTCTGGGGCCAACGTCCTGACTTTC,CASAGGFSGANVLTF
.,TRBV20-1,.,TRBJ2-7,TGCTGTGCTCCGCAACCAAACAGGTTTCTTACCCTGGAGCAGTACTTC,CCAPQPNRFLTLEQYF
few,TRBV20-1,TRBD2,TRBJ2-4,TGCAGTGCTAGAATTTGGGCGGGAGAAGCCAAAAACATTCAGTACTTC,CSARIWAGEAKNIQYF